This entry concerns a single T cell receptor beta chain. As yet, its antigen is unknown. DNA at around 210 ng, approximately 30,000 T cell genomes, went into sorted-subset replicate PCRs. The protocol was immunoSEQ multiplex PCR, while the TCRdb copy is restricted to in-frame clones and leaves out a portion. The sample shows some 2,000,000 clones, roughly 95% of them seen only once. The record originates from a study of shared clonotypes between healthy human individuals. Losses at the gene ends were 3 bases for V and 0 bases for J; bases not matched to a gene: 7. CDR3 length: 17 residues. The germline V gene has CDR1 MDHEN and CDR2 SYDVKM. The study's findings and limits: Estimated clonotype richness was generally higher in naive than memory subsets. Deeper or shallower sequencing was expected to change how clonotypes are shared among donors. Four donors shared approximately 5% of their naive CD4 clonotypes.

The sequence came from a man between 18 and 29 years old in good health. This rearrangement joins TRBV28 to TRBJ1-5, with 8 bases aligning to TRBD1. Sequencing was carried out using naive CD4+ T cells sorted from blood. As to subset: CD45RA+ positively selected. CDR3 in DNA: TGTGCCAGCAGTTTGGGTGACAGGGGATATAGCAATCAGCCCCAGCATTTT. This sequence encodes CASSLGDRGYSNQPQHF.